Following are 32 T cell receptor beta chains from one sample sequenced in a study of blood T cell repertoires in COVID-19. The table came from immunoSEQ multiplex PCR; TCRdb's copy has only in-frame clones and leaves some out. Of 65,000 to 85,000 clones detected, 89% appear once; the ten largest clones hold roughly 7.6%. Sequenced sample: peripheral blood. Source of these receptors: a man between 45 and 60 years old with active COVID-19.

J is TRBJ1-1 and V is TRBV21-1; the tabulated D call, TRBD1, remains unverified against the DNA. TRBV21-1 is a pseudogene. The CDR3 is made up of 13 amino acids. CDR3 amino acids: CASSRPRNTEAFF. For the CDR3, the DNA is TGTGCCAGCAGCAGGCCCCGGAACACTGAAGCTTTCTTT.

V gene TRBV9 combines with J gene TRBJ2-5, with unresolved D. Germline V gene sequence: CDR1 SGDLS, CDR2 YYNGEE. V was pared by 3 bases and J by 5 bases, with 14 bases between. The CDR3 loop spans 14 amino acids. This CDR3 is CASSESSAGETQYF. In nucleotides, the CDR3 is TGTGCCAGCAGCGAGTCCAGCGCCGGGGAGACCCAGTACTTC. The variable domain in full, with the rest retrieved from reference TRBV9 and TRBJ2-5, is DSGVTQTPKHLITATGQRVTLRCSPRSGDLSVYWYQQSLDQGLQFLIQYYNGEERAKGNILERFSAQQFPDLHSELNLSSLELGDSALYFCASSESSAGETQYFGPGTRLLVL.

This chain connects TRBV4-1 to TRBJ1-1, with 8 positions matching TRBD1. The CDR3 loop spans 14 amino acids. V lost 4 bases to trimming and J lost 10 bases; unmatched junction nucleotides: 11. Per germline, CDR1 MGHRA and CDR2 YSYEKL. CDR3 sequence reads: CASSPPPDRGRAFF. CDR3 DNA: TGCGCCAGCAGCCCGCCGCCTGACAGGGGAAGAGCTTTCTTT.

The chain links TRBV6-2 or TRBV6-3 to TRBJ2-2; 7 bases fit TRBD1. Unmatched junction bases numbered 11, after V lost 5 bases and J lost 5 bases. Per germline, CDR1 MNHEY and CDR2 SVGEGT. The CDR3 sequence is 16 residues long. In DNA form, the CDR3 reads TGTGCCAGCAGTACCCTAGACAGGGAGAGAACCGGGGAGCTGTTTTTT. It yields the protein CASSTLDRERTGELFF.

V and J are TRBV4-1 and TRBJ1-5; tentative D call: TRBD1 (5 bases). The V end lost 2 bases, the J end lost 2 bases, and 22 bases lay between the germline ends. Germline CDR1 MGHRA, CDR2 YSYEKL. The CDR3 is 19 amino acids. The CDR3 sequence is CASSQLSGREDVGNQPQHF. Here the CDR3 DNA reads TGCGCCAGCAGCCAACTTTCGGGACGGGAGGACGTAGGCAATCAGCCCCAGCATTTT.

The V call is TRBV5-1, the J call TRBJ1-4, with D possibly matching TRBD1 (6 bases). V lost 4 bases to trimming and J lost 3 bases, with 19 bases between them. The germline V gene encodes CDR1 SGHRS and CDR2 YFSETQ. The CDR3 sequence is 17 residues long. The DNA of the CDR3 is TGCGCCAGCAGCCCCCTAACAGGGTGGGGGTCTAATGAAAAACTGTTTTTT. This codes for CASSPLTGWGSNEKLFF. Looking up the rest from reference TRBV5-1 and TRBJ1-4 gives the full variable domain: KAGVTQTPRYLIKTRGQQVTLSCSPISGHRSVSWYQQTPGQGLQFLFEYFSETQRNKGNFPGRFSGRQFSNSRSEMNVSTLELGDSALYLCASSPLTGWGSNEKLFFGSGTQLSVL.

This rearrangement joins TRBV5-1 to TRBJ1-4, with TRBD1 matching 9 bases. Per the germline V gene, CDR1 is SGHRS and CDR2 is YFSETQ. V dropped 3 bases and J dropped 5; count of bases not matched to a gene: 5. CDR3 length equals 15 residues. DNA for the CDR3: TGCGCCAGCAGCTGGGGGACAGGGAAAAATGAAAAACTGTTTTTT. This translates into CASSWGTGKNEKLFF.

The rearrangement links TRBV10-3 to TRBJ1-5, with 9 positions matching TRBD1. The ends lost 8 bases at V and 3 bases at J; junction bases unmatched: 2. Germline V gene lookup returns CDR1 ENHRY and CDR2 SYGVKD. This CDR3 spans 13 amino acids. The CDR3 DNA follows: TGTGCCATCGGGGACAGGGTCAATCAGCCCCAGCATTTT. Encoded protein: CAIGDRVNQPQHF.

The chain is built from TRBV9 and TRBJ2-5, with D perhaps TRBD2 (5 bases). The V end lost 3 bases, the J end lost 4 bases, and 16 bases lay between the germline ends. The CDR3 totals 15 residues. CDR1 SGDLS and CDR2 YYNGEE come from the germline V gene. Here the CDR3 DNA reads TGTGCCAGCAGCGCCCGCGGACTGCGGAGAGAGACCCAGTACTTC. Residues: CASSARGLRRETQYF.

The rearrangement joins TRBV5-6 to TRBJ2-7, with TRBD1 matching over 9 bases. Trimming at V came to 1 base and at J to 9 bases, leaving 8 bases not matched to a gene. The CDR3 extends over 14 amino acids. Germline CDR1 is SGHDT and CDR2 is YYEEEE. CDR3: CASSLTGGAVRQYF. The CDR3 bases are TGTGCCAGCAGCTTGACAGGGGGCGCAGTCCGGCAGTACTTC.

The chain recombines TRBV5-1 with TRBJ2-7; a possible D gene is TRBD1 (7 bases). The CDR3 has 15 amino acids. Trimming cost V 4 bases and J 6 bases, with 20 bases left between them. Per germline, CDR1 SGHRS and CDR2 YFSETQ. The CDR3 DNA reads as TGCGCCAGCAGCCCGGGGGACAGATTCTCTCCCGAGCAGTACTTC. The encoded protein is CASSPGDRFSPEQYF.

J is TRBJ1-6 and V is TRBV27; D is unclear. Between the trimmed V and J ends, which lost 10 bases and 7 bases, there was a span of 17 bases. CDR1 and CDR2 (germline): MNHEY, SMNVEV (reference sequence). The CDR3 runs to 14 residues. The CDR3 protein is CATTGIFGNSPLHF. The CDR3 bases are TGTGCCACCACGGGGATTTTTGGCAATTCACCCCTCCACTTT.

V and J are TRBV6-5 and TRBJ1-6; D may be TRBD1 (6 bases). The germline CDR1 and CDR2 sequences are MNHEY and SVGAGI. Trimming removed 7 bases at V and 5 bases at J, with 15 bases between. The CDR3 has 15 residues. CDR3 loop: CASNPQGSDNSPLHF. The CDR3 DNA reads TGTGCCAGCAATCCACAGGGATCAGATAATTCACCCCTCCACTTT.

The chain is built from TRBV5-1 and TRBJ1-4; possible D gene TRBD1, 6 bases. The germline V gene has CDR1 SGHRS and CDR2 YFSETQ. V was pared by 2 bases and J by 0 bases, with 8 bases between. CDR3 size: 15 residues. Here the CDR3 DNA reads TGCGCCAGCAGCTTAGGGACAACAACTAATGAAAAACTGTTTTTT. Its translation: CASSLGTTTNEKLFF.

The V call is TRBV19, the J call TRBJ1-2, with 7 bases aligning to TRBD1. CDR1 and CDR2 from the germline V gene are LNHDA and SQIVND (reference sequence). The CDR3 runs 13 residues. Trimming took 3 bases from V and 6 from J; bases not matched to a gene: 4. In DNA form, the CDR3 reads TGTGCCAGTAGTATCGGCAGGGGGGATGGCTACACCTTC. Translation gives CASSIGRGDGYTF.

The rearrangement joins TRBV25-1 to TRBJ1-2, with TRBD1 identical over 7 bases. V shed 6 bases, J shed 7 bases, and the junction held 2 bases outside the gene matches. Germline CDR1 MGHDK, CDR2 SYGVNS. This CDR3 spans 11 amino acids. CDR3 in DNA: TGTGCCAGCAGAAACAGGGGTGGCTACACCTTC. It specifies CASRNRGGYTF.

The chain links TRBV15 to TRBJ2-5, with TRBD2 identical over 8 bases. Germline V gene sequence: CDR1 LNHNV, CDR2 YYDKDF (reference sequence). This CDR3 is 16 amino acids long. Trimming cost V 2 bases and J 5 bases; bases outside gene matches: 10. The CDR3 nucleotides read TGTGCCACCAGCAGACCGGACGGGGGGGCCCGGGAGACCCAGTACTTC. Protein product: CATSRPDGGARETQYF. Supplemented by reference TRBV15 and TRBJ2-5, the full variable domain reads DAMVIQNPRYQVTQFGKPVTLSCSQTLNHNVMYWYQQKSSQAPKLLFHYYDKDFNNEADTPDNFQSRRPNTSFCFLDIRSPGLGDTAMYLCATSRPDGGARETQYFGPGTRLLVL.

The chain employs TRBV24-1 and TRBJ2-3, with a tentative D call TRBD2 (6 bases). The CDR3 contains 16 residues. With 2 bases removed from V and 6 bases from J, the gap between germline ends came to 17 bases. CDR1 is KGHDR and CDR2 is SFDVKD in the germline V gene. The CDR3 here is CATSDSRRGRGDTQYF. CDR3 DNA: TGTGCCACCAGTGATTCTCGACGGGGCCGGGGGGATACGCAGTATTTT.

The V gene is TRBV2, the J gene TRBJ2-2, with D unresolved. Trimming left V 5 bases short and J 4 bases short, with 5 bases between. Germline V lookup: CDR1 SNHLY, CDR2 FYNNEI. The CDR3 runs to 12 residues. CDR3 bases: TGTGCCAGCAGTTTTAGCACCGGGGAGCTGTTTTTT. Residues: CASSFSTGELFF.

J is TRBJ2-2 and V is TRBV5-1; tentatively, D is TRBD2 (5 bases). V was cut by 4 bases and J by 11 bases, with 15 bases left in between. Germline V CDR1 and CDR2: SGHRS, YFSETQ. This CDR3 region has 13 residues. CDR3 DNA sequence: TGCGCCAGCAGCGTGACTACGACGGTAGAGCTGTTTTTT. Translated: CASSVTTTVELFF.

The V gene is TRBV4-1, the J gene TRBJ2-7, with 7 bases lining up with TRBD2. This CDR3 is built from 14 residues. With V trimmed by 4 bases and J by 2 bases, 5 bases remained unmatched. Per the germline V gene, CDR1 is MGHRA and CDR2 is YSYEKL. CDR3 in DNA: TGCGCCAGCAGCCGGGTAGCGGGTGCCTACGAGCAGTACTTC. Protein sequence: CASSRVAGAYEQYF.

The V call is TRBV19, the J call TRBJ1-2, with TRBD1 identical over 10 bases. In germline, CDR1 is LNHDA, CDR2 SQIVND (reference sequence). V lost 3 bases and J lost 6; bases outside the gene matches: 1. This CDR3 is built from 13 residues. CDR3 sequence: CASSMGQGNGYTF. CDR3 DNA sequence: TGTGCCAGTAGTATGGGACAGGGGAATGGCTACACCTTC. Filled out from reference TRBV19 and TRBJ1-2, the complete variable domain reads DGGITQSPKYLFRKEGQNVTLSCEQNLNHDAMYWYRQDPGQGLRLIYYSQIVNDFQKGDIAEGYSVSREKKESFPLTVTSAQKNPTAFYLCASSMGQGNGYTFGSGTRLTVV.

This clone was observed a single time. The V gene is TRBV7-2, the J gene TRBJ1-2; no clear D gene. The germline V gene encodes CDR1 SGHTA and CDR2 FQGNSA. The CDR3 has 14 residues. Trimming removed 7 bases from V and 4 bases from J, with 16 bases in between. CDR3 region: CASTDGEVGYGYTF. CDR3 coding DNA: TGTGCCAGCACCGACGGAGAGGTGGGCTATGGCTACACCTTC.

The gene calls are TRBV19 and TRBJ1-1; D unclear. There are 12 residues in the CDR3. Germline V gene lookup returns CDR1 LNHDA and CDR2 SQIVND (reference sequence). With 5 bases removed from V and 1 base from J, the gap between germline ends came to 5 bases. The CDR3 coding sequence is TGTGCCAGTAGTTCCAGGAACACTGAAGCTTTCTTT. Protein product: CASSSRNTEAFF.

This clone showed up just a few times. CDR3 nucleotides: TGTGCCAGCAGTGGGGGACAGCCGGGCTCACCCCTCCACTTT. Translated: CASSGGQPGSPLHF. The rearrangement joins TRBV2 to TRBJ1-6; 7 nucleotides line up with TRBD1. Unmatched junction bases numbered 7, after V lost 4 bases and J lost 10 bases. This CDR3 has 14 residues. Germline CDR1 SNHLY, CDR2 FYNNEI.

V usage is TRBV2 and J usage is TRBJ1-6, with D perhaps TRBD1 (6 bases). The CDR3 totals 12 residues. V lost 6 bases to trimming and J lost 10 bases, with 10 bases between them. Germline CDR1 reads SNHLY; CDR2 reads FYNNEI. CDR3 sequence (DNA): TGTGCCAGCAGAAAAGACAGGTCACCCCTCCACTTT. This gives the protein CASRKDRSPLHF.

The genes are TRBV12-5 and TRBJ2-3; 9 nucleotides line up with TRBD1. Trimming at V came to 6 bases and at J to 4 bases, leaving 8 bases not matched to a gene. Germline loops: CDR1 LGHNT, CDR2 FRNRAP. The CDR3 extends over 15 amino acids. CDR3 nucleotide sequence: TGTGCTAGTGGGAGCCGGGACAGGGATTCAGATACGCAGTATTTT. This translates into CASGSRDRDSDTQYF.

The chain couples TRBV15 to TRBJ2-2, with a possible D match to TRBD1 (5 bases). CDR1 and CDR2 (germline): LNHNV, YYDKDF (reference sequence). CDR3 length: 16 residues. Deletions cut 0 bases from V and 0 bases from J, with 8 bases between. The CDR3 reads CATSREAGTNTGELFF. In DNA, the CDR3 is TGTGCCACCAGCAGAGAGGCAGGGACGAACACCGGGGAGCTGTTTTTT. Using reference TRBV15 and TRBJ2-2 for the parts outside the CDR3, the full variable domain is DAMVIQNPRYQVTQFGKPVTLSCSQTLNHNVMYWYQQKSSQAPKLLFHYYDKDFNNEADTPDNFQSRRPNTSFCFLDIRSPGLGDTAMYLCATSREAGTNTGELFFGEGSRLTVL.

The V and J genes are TRBV7-9 and TRBJ1-3; 7 bases align to TRBD1. The CDR3 has 16 residues. The V gene's germline CDR1 is SEHNR and CDR2 FQNEAQ (reference sequence). J lost 4 bases, V lost 1 base, and 7 bases had no gene match. The CDR3 loop is CASSLGQGVDGNTIYF. The CDR3 DNA is TGTGCCAGCAGCTTAGGCCAGGGGGTCGACGGAAACACCATATATTTT. Variable domain in full (rest from reference TRBV7-9 and TRBJ1-3): DTGVSQNPRHKITKRGQNVTFRCDPISEHNRLYWYRQTLGQGPEFLTYFQNEAQLEKSRLLSDRFSAERPKGSFSTLEIQRTEQGDSAMYLCASSLGQGVDGNTIYFGEGSWLTVV.

In its sample, this clone was seen many times. This chain connects TRBV5-1 to TRBJ2-7; TRBD1 might be the D (6 bases). CDR3 length: 16 residues. The germline V gene has CDR1 SGHRS and CDR2 YFSETQ. Trimming took 3 bases from V and 0 from J, leaving 16 bases between them. The CDR3 bases are TGCGCCAGCAGCTACGAGGGTGGGACATCCTCCTACGAGCAGTACTTC. Protein product: CASSYEGGTSSYEQYF.

The chain recombines TRBV7-2 with TRBJ2-5; tentative D call: TRBD2 (6 bases). This CDR3 comprises 15 residues. Germline CDR1 SGHTA, CDR2 FQGNSA. Trimming stripped 2 bases from V and 1 base from J, with 11 bases between. The CDR3 loop reads CASSLTSQVQETQYF. The CDR3 nucleotides are TGTGCCAGCAGCTTAACTAGCCAAGTCCAAGAGACCCAGTACTTC.

The chain employs TRBV6-2 or TRBV6-3 and TRBJ1-5, with TRBD1 identical over 9 bases. Germline CDR1 MNHEY, CDR2 SVGEGT. V dropped 4 bases and J dropped 6; count of bases not matched to a gene: 4. The CDR3 totals 14 residues. The CDR3 is CASSWMTGGQPQHF. For the CDR3, the DNA is TGTGCCAGCAGTTGGATGACAGGGGGTCAGCCCCAGCATTTT.